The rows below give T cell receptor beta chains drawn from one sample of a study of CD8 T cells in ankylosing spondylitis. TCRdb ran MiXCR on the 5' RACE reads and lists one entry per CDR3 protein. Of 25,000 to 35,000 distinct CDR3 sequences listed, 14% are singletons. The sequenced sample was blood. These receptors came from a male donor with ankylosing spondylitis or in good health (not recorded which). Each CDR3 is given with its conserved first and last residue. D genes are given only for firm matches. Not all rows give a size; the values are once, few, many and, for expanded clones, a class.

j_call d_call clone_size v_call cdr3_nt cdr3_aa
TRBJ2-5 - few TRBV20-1 TGCAGTGCTAGACATGTGGAGACCCAGTACTTC CSARHVETQYF
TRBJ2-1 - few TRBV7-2 TGTGCCAGCAGCTCCCAACAGACCCAGTTCTTC CASSSQQTQFF
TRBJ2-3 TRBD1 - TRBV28 TGTGCCAGCCGCCGGGACAGGGCAACCCATACGCAGTATTTT CASRRDRATHTQYF
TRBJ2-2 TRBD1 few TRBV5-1 TGCGCCAGCAGCCTCGACCCCCGGGACAGGGATGCCGGGGAGCTGTTTTTT CASSLDPRDRDAGELFF
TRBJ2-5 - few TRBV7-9 TGTGCCAGCAGAGGTGGAGGGCAAGAGACCCAGTACTTC CASRGGGQETQYF
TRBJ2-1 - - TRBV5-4 TGTGCCAGCAGCCTCCGGAATGAGCAGTTCTTC CASSLRNEQFF
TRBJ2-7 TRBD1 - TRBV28 TGTGCCAGCACCCCGACAGGGACCTACGAGCAGTACTTC CASTPTGTYEQYF
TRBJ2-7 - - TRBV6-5 TGTGCCAGCAGTATTGGACAATCGAATCTGTACTTC CASSIGQSNLYF
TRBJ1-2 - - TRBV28 TGTGCCAGCAGTTTACAGGCAGGGTCCTATGGCTACACCTTC CASSLQAGSYGYTF
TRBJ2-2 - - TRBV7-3 TGTGCCAGCAGCATCAAAACAGGGTTCACCGGGGAGCTGTTTTTT CASSIKTGFTGELFF
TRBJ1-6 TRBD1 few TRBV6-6 TGTGCCAGCAGATATCTTACCGGGACAGATAATTCACCCCTCCACTTT CASRYLTGTDNSPLHF
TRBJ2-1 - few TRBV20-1 TGCAGTGCTAGAGATCCGCCAGGGCAGTTCTTC CSARDPPGQFF
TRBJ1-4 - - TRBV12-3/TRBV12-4 TGTGCCAGCAGTTTTAGGAGAGAAAAACTGTTTTTT CASSFRREKLFF
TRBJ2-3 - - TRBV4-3 TGCGCCAGCAGCCAAGCGTCGAGCGGATTTAGCACAGATACGCAGTATTTT CASSQASSGFSTDTQYF
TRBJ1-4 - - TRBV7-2 TGTGCCAGCAGCTTACAATATAATGAAAAACTGTTTTTT CASSLQYNEKLFF
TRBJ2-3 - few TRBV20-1 TGCAGTGCTGAGGGTCCGGGATTAGGCACAGATACGCAGTATTTT CSAEGPGLGTDTQYF
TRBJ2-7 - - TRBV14 TGTGCCAGCAGCCGCGCCCGGGACGGGTTTTACGACGAGCAGTACTTC CASSRARDGFYDEQYF
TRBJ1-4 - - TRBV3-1 TGTGCCAGCAATGGCAGGAAGAGTGAAAAACTGTTTTTT CASNGRKSEKLFF
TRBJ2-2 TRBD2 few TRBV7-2 TGTGCCAGCAGCTCCCTAGCGGGAGTCACCGGGGAGCTGTTTTTT CASSSLAGVTGELFF
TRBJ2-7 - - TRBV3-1 TGTGCCAGCAGCCAGGGTCGGCAGGTCGAGCAGTACTTC CASSQGRQVEQYF
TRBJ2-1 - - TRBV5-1 TGCGCCAGCAGCTTGGACGTCAGCTCCTACAATGAGCAGTTCTTC CASSLDVSSYNEQFF
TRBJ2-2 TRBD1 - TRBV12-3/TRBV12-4 TGTGCCAGCAGTCGGCAGGGGGTTCCCGGGGAGCTGTTTTTT CASSRQGVPGELFF
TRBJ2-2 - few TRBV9 TGTGCCACCGGGGGTCCCGGGGAGCTGTTTTTT CATGGPGELFF
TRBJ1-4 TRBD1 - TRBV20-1 TGCAGTGCTACGACAGGGTCAACTAATGAAAAACTGTTTTTT CSATTGSTNEKLFF
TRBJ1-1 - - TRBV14 TGTGCCAGCAGCCGACAAAACCTGAACACTGAAGCTTTCTTT CASSRQNLNTEAFF
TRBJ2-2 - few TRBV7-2 TGTGCCAGCAGCCCCGGGGTTGGAACCGGGGAGCTGTTTTTT CASSPGVGTGELFF
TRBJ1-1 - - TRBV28 TGTGCCAGCAGCCCGAACACTGAAGCTTTCTTT CASSPNTEAFF
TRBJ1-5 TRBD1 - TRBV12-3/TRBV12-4 TGTGCCAGCAGTCCCCGGGACAGGGGGAATCAGCCCCAGCATTTT CASSPRDRGNQPQHF
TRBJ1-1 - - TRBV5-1 TGCGCCAGCAGCCCGGGGGCAAGCGTGGCTGAAGCTTTCTTT CASSPGASVAEAFF
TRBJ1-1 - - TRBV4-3 TGCGCCAGCAGCCAAGTTGGAGGGGAGTGGACTGAAGCTTTCTTT CASSQVGGEWTEAFF
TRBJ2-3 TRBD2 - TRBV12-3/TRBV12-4 TGTGCCAGCAGTTTGCCCAGCGGGAGCTCAGATACGCAGTATTTT CASSLPSGSSDTQYF
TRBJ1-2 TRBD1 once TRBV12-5 TGTGCTAGTGCCCTCGACGACAGGGGGTACTATGGCTACACCTTC CASALDDRGYYGYTF
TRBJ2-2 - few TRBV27 TGTGCCAGCAGTTTGGTCCCCCCTGGGGAGCTGTTTTTT CASSLVPPGELFF
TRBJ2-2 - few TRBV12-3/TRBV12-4 TGTGCCAGCAGTCCCCCCTTTGAGAGAAACACCGGGGAGCTGTTTTTT CASSPPFERNTGELFF
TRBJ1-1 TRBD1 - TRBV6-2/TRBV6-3 TGTGCCAGCAGTTATACGGACAGGGGTAACACTGAAGCTTTCTTT CASSYTDRGNTEAFF
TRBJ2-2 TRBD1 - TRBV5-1 TGCGCCAGCAGCTTGGGGGACAGGGTCCGCACCGGGGAGCTGTTTTTT CASSLGDRVRTGELFF
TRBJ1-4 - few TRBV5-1 TGCGCCAGCAGCTTAAACGGTGAAAAACTGTTTTTT CASSLNGEKLFF
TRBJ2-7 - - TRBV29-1 TGCAGCGTGTCCCGGGACATCAGCTCCTACGAGCAGTACTTC CSVSRDISSYEQYF
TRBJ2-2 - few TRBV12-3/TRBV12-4 TGTGCCAGCAGCTTAGGATTAGGACGGGACTCCACCGGGGAGCTGTTTTTT CASSLGLGRDSTGELFF
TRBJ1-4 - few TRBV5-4 TGTGCCAGCAGACCAGGGATTGCAACTAATGAAAAACTGTTTTTT CASRPGIATNEKLFF
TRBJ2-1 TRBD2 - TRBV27 TGTGCCAGCAGTTCGGGGCGGGAGGGGTACAATGAGCAGTTCTTC CASSSGREGYNEQFF
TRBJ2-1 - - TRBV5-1 TGCGCCAGCAGCGGAGGGGGGGGCCCTAATGAGCAGTTCTTC CASSGGGGPNEQFF
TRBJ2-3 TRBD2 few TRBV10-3 TGTGCCATCAGAGCGGGGGGGCCAGATACGCAGTATTTT CAIRAGGPDTQYF
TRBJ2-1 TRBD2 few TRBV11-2 TGTGCCAGCAGCCTTGAACTAGCGGGGGGGCCCTATGAGCAGTTCTTC CASSLELAGGPYEQFF
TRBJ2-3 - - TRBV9 TGTGCCAGCAGCCCTCAGGGCGGTAGCACAGATACGCAGTATTTT CASSPQGGSTDTQYF
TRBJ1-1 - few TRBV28 TGTGCCAGCAGTTCTATGGACCTCACTGAAGCTTTCTTT CASSSMDLTEAFF
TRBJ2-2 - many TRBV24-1 TGTGCCACCAGTGATTTGGGGGAAAACGGGGAGCTGTTTTTT CATSDLGENGELFF
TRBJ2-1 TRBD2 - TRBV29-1 TGCAGCGTTGCGGGAGGGCCCTACAATGAGCAGTTCTTC CSVAGGPYNEQFF
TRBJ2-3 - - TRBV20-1 TGCAGTGCTAGGAAAGTTGATACGCAGTATTTT CSARKVDTQYF
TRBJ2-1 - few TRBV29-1 TGCAGCGTTTCCCCCCAACAGGGTCTTGAGCAGTTCTTC CSVSPQQGLEQFF
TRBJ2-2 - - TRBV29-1 TGCAGCGTTCTGACAACCGCGAACACCGGGGAGCTGTTTTTT CSVLTTANTGELFF
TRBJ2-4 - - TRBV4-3 TGCGCCAGCAGCCAAGATGCCTCGGTAAACATTCAGTACTTC CASSQDASVNIQYF
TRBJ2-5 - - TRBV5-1 TGCGCCAGCAGCCCCGGACTTGTCCAAGAGACCCAGTACTTC CASSPGLVQETQYF
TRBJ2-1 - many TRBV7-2 TGTGCCAGCAGCTTAGTACTCGGGCGGCAAAATGAGCAGTTCTTC CASSLVLGRQNEQFF